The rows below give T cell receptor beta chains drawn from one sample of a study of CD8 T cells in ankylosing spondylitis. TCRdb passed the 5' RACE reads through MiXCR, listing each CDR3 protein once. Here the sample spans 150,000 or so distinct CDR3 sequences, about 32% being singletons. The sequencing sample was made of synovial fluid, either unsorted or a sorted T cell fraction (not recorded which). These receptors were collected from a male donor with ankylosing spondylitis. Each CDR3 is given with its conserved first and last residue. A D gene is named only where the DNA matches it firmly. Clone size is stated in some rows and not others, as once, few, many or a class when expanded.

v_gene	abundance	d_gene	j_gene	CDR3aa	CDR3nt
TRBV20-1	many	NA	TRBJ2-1	CSARGTGTSNNEQFF	TGCAGTGCTAGAGGGACAGGGACTAGCAACAATGAGCAGTTCTTC
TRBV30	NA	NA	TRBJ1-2	CAWSVHGNGYTF	TGTGCCTGGAGTGTACACGGGAATGGCTACACCTTC
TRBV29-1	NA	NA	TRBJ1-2	CSVQGLRYGYTF	TGCAGCGTTCAGGGGTTGAGGTATGGCTACACCTTC
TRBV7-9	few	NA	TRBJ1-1	CASSSVDRATEAFF	TGTGCCAGCAGCTCGGTAGACAGAGCCACTGAAGCTTTCTTT
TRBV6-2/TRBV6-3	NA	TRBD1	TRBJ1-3	CASNPTGKGNTIYF	TGTGCCAGCAACCCGACAGGGAAGGGAAACACCATATATTTT
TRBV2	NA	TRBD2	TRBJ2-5	CASTSSGGLQETQYF	TGTGCCAGCACCTCTAGCGGGGGCCTCCAAGAGACCCAGTACTTC
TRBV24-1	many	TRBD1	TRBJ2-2	CATRSGQGDNTGELFF	TGTGCCACCAGATCGGGACAGGGAGACAACACCGGGGAGCTGTTTTTT
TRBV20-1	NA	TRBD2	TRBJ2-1	CSARVPLTSPYNEQFF	TGCAGTGCTAGAGTTCCCTTGACTAGCCCATACAATGAGCAGTTCTTC
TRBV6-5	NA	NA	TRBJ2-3	CASSYLVSTSTDTQYF	TGTGCCAGCAGTTACTTGGTCAGCACTAGCACAGATACGCAGTATTTT
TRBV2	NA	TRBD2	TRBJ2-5	CASSPGLAGRETQYF	TGTGCCAGCAGCCCGGGACTAGCGGGGAGAGAGACCCAGTACTTC
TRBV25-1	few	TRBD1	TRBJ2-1	CASSEGRERGHNEQFF	TGTGCCAGCAGTGAAGGACGGGAAAGGGGGCACAATGAGCAGTTCTTC
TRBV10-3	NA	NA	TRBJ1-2	CAITREEDGYTF	TGTGCCATCACCCGGGAGGAGGATGGCTACACCTTC
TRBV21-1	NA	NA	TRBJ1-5	CASSKALGAVGDSNQPQHF	TGTGCCAGCAGCAAAGCGCTGGGGGCGGTAGGGGATAGCAATCAGCCCCAGCATTTT
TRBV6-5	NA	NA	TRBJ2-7	CASSHRDGSYEQYF	TGTGCCAGCAGTCACAGGGACGGATCCTACGAGCAGTACTTC
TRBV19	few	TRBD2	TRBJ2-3	CASSIPSGADTQYF	TGTGCCAGTAGTATACCCAGCGGGGCAGATACGCAGTATTTT
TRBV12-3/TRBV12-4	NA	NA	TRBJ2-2	CASSFLRTGELFF	TGTGCCAGCAGTTTTCTGAGAACCGGGGAGCTGTTTTTT
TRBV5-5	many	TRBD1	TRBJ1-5	CASSLGQGLTRQPQHF	TGTGCCAGCAGCTTGGGACAGGGGCTAACTAGGCAGCCCCAGCATTTT
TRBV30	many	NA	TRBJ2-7	CAQSVVGEQYF	TGTGCCCAGTCGGTCGTCGGCGAGCAGTACTTC
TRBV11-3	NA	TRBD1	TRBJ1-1	CASSLGKGQGEWTEAFF	TGTGCCAGCAGCTTAGGAAAGGGACAGGGCGAATGGACTGAAGCTTTCTTT
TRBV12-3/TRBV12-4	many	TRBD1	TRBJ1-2	CASSRGTANNYGYTF	TGTGCCAGCAGCCGAGGGACAGCGAATAACTATGGCTACACCTTC
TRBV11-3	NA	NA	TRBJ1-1	CASSPLLVAGVNTEAFF	TGTGCCAGCAGCCCTCTACTTGTGGCAGGGGTGAACACTGAAGCTTTCTTT
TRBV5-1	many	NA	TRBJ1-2	CASSLAPDMYGYTF	TGCGCCAGCAGCTTGGCCCCGGACATGTATGGCTACACCTTC
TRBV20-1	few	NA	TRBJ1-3	CSARLPPGSGNTIYF	TGCAGTGCTAGACTACCGCCGGGATCTGGAAACACCATATATTTT
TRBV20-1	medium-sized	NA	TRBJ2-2	CSARGRNLGRGAGELFF	TGCAGTGCTAGAGGCCGAAACCTAGGAAGGGGGGCCGGGGAGCTGTTTTTT
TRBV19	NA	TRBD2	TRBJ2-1	CASRHWVRGAGGGDEQFF	TGTGCCAGTAGGCATTGGGTTAGGGGTGCGGGCGGGGGGGATGAGCAGTTCTTC
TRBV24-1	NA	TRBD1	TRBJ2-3	CATSDLWKGGADTQYF	TGTGCCACCAGTGACCTTTGGAAAGGGGGCGCAGATACGCAGTATTTT
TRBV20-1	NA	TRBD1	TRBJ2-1	CSARERDRGLYEQFF	TGCAGTGCTAGAGAAAGGGACAGGGGGTTATATGAGCAGTTCTTC
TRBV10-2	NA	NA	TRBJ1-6	CASSVGGSPLHF	TGCGCCAGCAGTGTGGGAGGATCACCCCTCCACTTT
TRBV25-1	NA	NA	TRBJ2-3	CASSELTTGTLGTQYF	TGTGCCAGCAGTGAATTGACGACGGGGACCCTAGGGACGCAGTATTTT
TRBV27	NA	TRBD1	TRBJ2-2	CASRRTGSIELFF	TGTGCCAGCAGACGGACAGGGTCGATTGAGCTGTTTTTT
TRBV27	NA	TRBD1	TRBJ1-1	CASSQQGAGFTEAFF	TGTGCCAGCAGTCAACAGGGGGCGGGGTTCACTGAAGCTTTCTTT
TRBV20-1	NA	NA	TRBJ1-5	CSARGLLGPQHF	TGCAGTGCTAGAGGGCTCCTGGGGCCCCAGCATTTT
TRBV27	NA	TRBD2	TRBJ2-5	CASSRNGLEMTQYF	TGTGCCAGCAGTCGGAATGGACTAGAGATGACCCAGTACTTC
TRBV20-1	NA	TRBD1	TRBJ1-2	CSARPSGTGEGYTF	TGCAGTGCTAGACCATCCGGGACAGGGGAGGGCTACACCTTC
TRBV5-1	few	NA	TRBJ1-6	CASSLEGFYNSPLHF	TGCGCCAGCAGCTTGGAAGGCTTCTATAATTCACCCCTCCACTTT
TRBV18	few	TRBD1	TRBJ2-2	CASSPRGQGTGELFF	TGTGCCAGCTCACCAAGGGGACAGGGCACCGGGGAGCTGTTTTTT
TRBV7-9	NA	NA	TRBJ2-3	CASSWKGTTDTQYF	TGTGCCAGCAGCTGGAAAGGGACTACAGATACGCAGTATTTT
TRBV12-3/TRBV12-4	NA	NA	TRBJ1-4	CASSLGPGTNEKLFF	TGTGCCAGCAGTTTAGGGCCAGGAACTAATGAAAAACTGTTTTTT
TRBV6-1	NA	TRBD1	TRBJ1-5	CASSRGQGLSNQPQHF	TGTGCCAGCAGCCGGGGACAGGGCTTATCCAATCAGCCCCAGCATTTT
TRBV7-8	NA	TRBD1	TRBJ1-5	CASSFSGGNHQPQHF	TGTGCCAGCAGCTTTTCAGGGGGGAATCATCAGCCCCAGCATTTT
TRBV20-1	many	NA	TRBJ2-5	CSAIRGSQETQYF	TGCAGTGCTATTCGGGGTAGCCAAGAGACCCAGTACTTC
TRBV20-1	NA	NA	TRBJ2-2	CSARDVTGLLAGELFF	TGCAGTGCTAGAGATGTTACGGGACTTCTAGCGGGGGAGCTGTTTTTT
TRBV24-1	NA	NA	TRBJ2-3	CATSDKYLGGSTDTQYF	TGTGCCACCAGTGATAAGTATCTGGGCGGTAGCACAGATACGCAGTATTTT
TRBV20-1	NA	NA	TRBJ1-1	CSARDLARQNTEAFF	TGCAGTGCTAGAGATCTAGCCAGGCAAAACACTGAAGCTTTCTTT
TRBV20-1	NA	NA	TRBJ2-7	CSATLPGLSYEQYF	TGCAGTGCCACCTTACCGGGCCTAAGCTACGAGCAGTACTTC
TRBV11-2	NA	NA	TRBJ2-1	CASSLWQGNEQFF	TGTGCCAGCAGCTTATGGCAGGGCAATGAGCAGTTCTTC
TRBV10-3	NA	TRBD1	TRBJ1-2	CAISPGQGSYGYTF	TGTGCCATCAGTCCCGGACAGGGAAGCTATGGCTACACCTTC
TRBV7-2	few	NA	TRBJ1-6	CASSLGVSLRNSPLHF	TGTGCCAGCAGCTTAGGGGTGAGCCTCCGAAATTCACCCCTCCACTTT
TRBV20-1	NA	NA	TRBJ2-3	CSHPGPGTDTQYF	TGCAGTCATCCTGGGCCCGGCACAGATACGCAGTATTTT
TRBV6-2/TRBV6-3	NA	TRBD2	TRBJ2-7	CASSPTSGVPYEQYF	TGTGCCAGCAGCCCTACTAGCGGGGTCCCCTACGAGCAGTACTTC
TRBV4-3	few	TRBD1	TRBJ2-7	CASSQAITGGAYEQYF	TGCGCCAGCAGCCAAGCCATAACAGGGGGCGCCTACGAGCAGTACTTC
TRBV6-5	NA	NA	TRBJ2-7	CAPPHYEQYF	TGTGCCCCCCCCCATTACGAGCAGTACTTC
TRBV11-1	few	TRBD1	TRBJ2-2	CASSFQGAFAGELFF	TGTGCCAGCAGCTTCCAGGGGGCGTTCGCCGGGGAGCTGTTTTTT